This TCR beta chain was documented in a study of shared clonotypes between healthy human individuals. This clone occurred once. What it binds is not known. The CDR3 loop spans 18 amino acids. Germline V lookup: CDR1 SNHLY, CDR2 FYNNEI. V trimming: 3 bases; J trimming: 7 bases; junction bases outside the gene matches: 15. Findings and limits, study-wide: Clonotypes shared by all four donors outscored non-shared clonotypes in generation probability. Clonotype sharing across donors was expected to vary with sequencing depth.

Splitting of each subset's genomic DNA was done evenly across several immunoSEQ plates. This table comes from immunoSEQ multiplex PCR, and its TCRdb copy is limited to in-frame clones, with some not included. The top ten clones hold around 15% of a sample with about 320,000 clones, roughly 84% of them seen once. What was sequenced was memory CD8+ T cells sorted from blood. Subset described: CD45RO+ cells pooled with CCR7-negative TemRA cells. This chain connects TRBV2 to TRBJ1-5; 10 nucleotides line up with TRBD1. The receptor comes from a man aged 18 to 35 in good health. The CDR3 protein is CASSESWPGQGRGQPQHF. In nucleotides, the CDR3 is TGTGCCAGCAGTGAGTCCTGGCCGGGACAGGGGCGAGGACAGCCCCAGCATTTT.